The sequence of this TCR beta chain was determined in a study of cytomegalovirus exposure and HLA in healthy donors. Looking at the study overall: Genetic ancestry analysis placed under 90% of the 400 or so donors that were genotyped in the Caucasian-associated cluster.

The PCR used 60 Vbeta and 13 Jbeta primers. Sequencing used immunoSEQ multiplex PCR; TCRdb keeps in-frame clones, though not all of them. Among more than 85,000 clones listed, around 77% were seen once. Notes on this clone: The antigen is not known.

Study results and limitations: Researchers reported in a later analysis that a missense DCLRE1C variant was tied to TCR beta V- and J-gene trimming. Common viral pathogens (according to a later analysis) appeared linked to several of the most significant clusters.

The CDR3 length is 15 residues. Germline lookup yields CDR1 MDHEN and CDR2 SYDVKM. V lost 10 bases, J lost 3 bases, and 12 bases stayed unmatched. The receptor was isolated from a male donor in good health and CMV-seropositive. The sequenced sample consisted of PBMCs. V and J are TRBV28 and TRBJ2-3; 8 bases agree with TRBD2. The CDR3 region is CATTPSGTRTDTQYF. Here the CDR3 DNA reads TGTGCCACCACGCCCAGCGGGACTAGGACAGATACGCAGTATTTT.